The TCR beta chain under discussion was sequenced for a study of T cell responses to AZD1222 COVID-19 vaccine. Whole-study findings and limits: Just five or six AZD1222 recipients tested seropositive at baseline.

The CDR3 spans 14 residues. V shed 5 bases and J 7 bases; nucleotides not matched to a gene: 7. The germline CDR1 and CDR2 sequences are SEHNR and FQNEAQ (reference sequence). As concerns this clone: As yet, its antigen is unknown.

Here immunoSEQ multiplex PCR was the method, and the copy in TCRdb shows in-frame clones only, minus some. The sample includes some 71,000 clones, 65% to 85% of them seen just once. This sequence joins TRBV7-9 and TRBJ1-1; TRBD1 aligns across 10 bases. The sample was peripheral blood, taken on day 0 of AZD1222 vaccination. This clonotype originated in an adult in good health. The CDR3 sequence is CASSAGQGKNEAFF. CDR3 DNA: TGTGCCAGCAGCGCGGGACAGGGGAAAAATGAAGCTTTCTTT.